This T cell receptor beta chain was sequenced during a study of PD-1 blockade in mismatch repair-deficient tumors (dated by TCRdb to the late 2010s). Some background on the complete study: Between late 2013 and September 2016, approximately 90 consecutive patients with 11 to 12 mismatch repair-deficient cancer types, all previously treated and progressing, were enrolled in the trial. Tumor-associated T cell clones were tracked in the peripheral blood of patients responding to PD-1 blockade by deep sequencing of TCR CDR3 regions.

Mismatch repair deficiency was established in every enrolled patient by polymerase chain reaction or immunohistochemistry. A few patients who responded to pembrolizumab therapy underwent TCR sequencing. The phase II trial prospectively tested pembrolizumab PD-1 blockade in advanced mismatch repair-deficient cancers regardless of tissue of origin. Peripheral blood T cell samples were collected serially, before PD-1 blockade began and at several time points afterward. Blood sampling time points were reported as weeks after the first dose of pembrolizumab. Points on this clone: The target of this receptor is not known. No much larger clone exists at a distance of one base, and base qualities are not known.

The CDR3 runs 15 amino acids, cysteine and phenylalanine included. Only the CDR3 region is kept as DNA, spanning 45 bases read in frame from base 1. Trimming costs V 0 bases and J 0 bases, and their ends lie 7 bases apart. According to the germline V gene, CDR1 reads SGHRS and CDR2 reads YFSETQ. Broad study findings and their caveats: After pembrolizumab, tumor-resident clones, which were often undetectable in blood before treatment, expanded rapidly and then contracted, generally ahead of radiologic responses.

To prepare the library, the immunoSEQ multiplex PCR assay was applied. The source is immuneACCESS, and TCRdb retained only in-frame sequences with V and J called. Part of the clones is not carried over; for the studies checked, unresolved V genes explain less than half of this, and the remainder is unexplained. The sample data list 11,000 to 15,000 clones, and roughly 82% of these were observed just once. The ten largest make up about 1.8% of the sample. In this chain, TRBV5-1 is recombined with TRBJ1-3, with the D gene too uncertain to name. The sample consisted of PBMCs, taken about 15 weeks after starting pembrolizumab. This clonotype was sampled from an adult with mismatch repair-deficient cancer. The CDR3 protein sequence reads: CASSLVGDSGNTIYF. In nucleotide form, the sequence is TGCGCCAGCAGCTTGGTCGGAGACTCTGGAAACACCATATATTTT.